This T cell receptor beta chain originates from a study of shared clonotypes between healthy human individuals. Comment on this clone: The antigen remains unidentified.

Findings and caveats of the study: Incompleteness in sorted-subset sequencing, despite large depth, was shown by rarefaction.

In the naive CD8 group, cells lacked CD45RO and were positively selected for CCR7, so terminally differentiated effector memory CD45RA+ cells were left out. Healthy adults negative for HIV, lacking recent acute infections or vaccinations, served as donors. Original analysis: ImmunoSEQ output held junction-only sequences without quality scores, so filtering differed. Clones were sequenced by immunoSEQ multiplex PCR, and TCRdb holds only the in-frame ones, with some missing. D and trimming were read from the DNA, whereas the V and J calls and clone size are those reported in that table. The profile shows about 580,000 clones, about 98% of them singletons. The CDR3 extends over 17 amino acids. Trimming removed 0 bases at V and 4 bases at J, with 18 bases between. Germline V gene sequence: CDR1 MNHEY, CDR2 SMNVEV (reference sequence).

The V gene is TRBV27, the J gene TRBJ1-2, with D possibly TRBD1 on 5 matching bases. The sample comprised naive CD8+ T cells sorted from blood. The receptor was derived from a man aged 30-40 years in good health. The CDR3 sequence is CASSLSTTGLPSYGYTF. CDR3 coding DNA: TGTGCCAGCAGTTTATCCACAACGGGACTCCCGTCCTATGGCTACACCTTC.